These 10 T cell receptor beta chains came from one sample sequenced in a study of T cell changes during pregnancy in multiple sclerosis. TCRdb's copy holds only in-frame clones and misses some; the assay was immunoSEQ multiplex PCR. This sample carries fewer than 90,000 clones, about 90% of them seen once, and the ten largest clones take 0.7% to 0.95%. This specimen consisted of peripheral blood, obtained in the second trimester of pregnancy. The receptors derive from a female donor with multiple sclerosis, enrolled in a pregnancy study.

Notes on this clone: Germline and junction disagree at one end, which may indicate a read error. The V and J genes are TRBV9 and TRBJ2-3, with a possible D match to TRBD1 (6 bases). The CDR3 sequence is 14 residues long. Germline V gene lookup returns CDR1 SGDLS and CDR2 YYNGEE. CDR3 protein: CASSVEDSTNTQYF. CDR3 in DNA: TGTGCCAGCAGCGTAGAGGACAGCACAAATACGCAGTATTTT.

This clone was seen a handful of times. The chain carries TRBV19 and TRBJ1-1, with D perhaps matching TRBD1 (6 bases). In germline, CDR1 is LNHDA, CDR2 SQIVND (reference sequence). Deletions cut 0 bases from V and 3 bases from J, with 11 bases between. The CDR3 consists of 15 residues. In nucleotides, the CDR3 is TGTGCCAGTAGTATAGACCTAACAGGGTACACTGAAGCTTTCTTT. Translation gives CASSIDLTGYTEAFF.

This clone came up a few times. The chain links TRBV15 to TRBJ1-5; D is unresolved. The CDR3 spans 12 residues. V was cut by 1 base and J by 7 bases, with 5 bases left in between. Germline V CDR1 and CDR2: LNHNV, YYDKDF (reference sequence). The CDR3, as DNA: TGTGCCACCAGCAGAGCCACACAGCCCCAGCATTTT. Its protein is CATSRATQPQHF.

This clone appeared a single time. J is TRBJ2-4 and V is TRBV14; the D gene is possibly TRBD1 (5 bases). From germline, CDR1 is SGHDN and CDR2 FVKESK. Trimming left V 0 bases short and J 6 bases short, with 9 bases between. This CDR3 region has 14 residues. The CDR3 DNA reads TGTGCCAGCAGCCAAGAGGGCAGGGCAAACATTCAGTACTTC. Translating it yields CASSQEGRANIQYF.

In its sample, this clone was seen once. The chain carries TRBV7-3 and TRBJ2-2; 9 bases are shared with TRBD2. CDR3 length: 15 amino acids. Trimming cost V 3 bases and J 1 base; bases outside gene matches: 0. In germline, CDR1 is SGHTA, CDR2 FQGTGA. The chain's CDR3 is CASSLRGGNTGELFF. As DNA, the CDR3 is TGTGCCAGCAGCTTGCGGGGGGGGAACACCGGGGAGCTGTTTTTT. The full variable domain, in which reference TRBV7-3 and TRBJ2-2 provide the parts outside the CDR3, is GAGVSQTPSNKVTEKGKYVELRCDPISGHTALYWYRQSLGQGPEFLIYFQGTGAADDSGLPNDRFFAVRPEGSVSTLKIQRTERGDSAVYLCASSLRGGNTGELFFGEGSRLTVL.

This clone was recorded only once. The chain uses TRBV5-1 and TRBJ2-7, with TRBD2 matching 8 bases. The J segment lost 0 bases and the V segment lost 0 bases, leaving 8 bases of the junction unmatched. This CDR3 has 17 residues. The germline V gene encodes CDR1 SGHRS and CDR2 YFSETQ. The CDR3 nucleotides read TGCGCCAGCAGCTTGGAAAGTATCCTAGCGGGCTCCTACGAGCAGTACTTC. This sequence encodes CASSLESILAGSYEQYF.

V usage is TRBV11-3 and J usage is TRBJ2-2, with D perhaps matching TRBD2 (5 bases). The CDR3 runs 15 residues. CDR1 and CDR2 from the germline V gene are SGHNT and YENEEA. Trimming stripped 0 bases from V and 3 bases from J, with 8 bases between. Here the CDR3 DNA reads TGTGCCAGCAGCTTAGAACCCGGGGACACCGGGGAGCTGTTTTTT. It specifies CASSLEPGDTGELFF.

V and J are TRBV13 and TRBJ2-4; 8 bases agree with TRBD1. This CDR3 is built from 17 residues. The J segment lost 3 bases and the V segment lost 5 bases, leaving 12 bases of the junction unmatched. Germline CDR1 is PRHDT and CDR2 is FYEKMQ (reference sequence). DNA for the CDR3: TGTGCCAGCAGCCGGACAGGGCTGAAGTCGGACAAAAACATTCAGTACTTC. Its protein is CASSRTGLKSDKNIQYF.

This clone was seen only once. The chain is built from TRBV4-2 and TRBJ2-1; 10 positions match TRBD2. Germline V gives CDR1 LGHNA, CDR2 YNFKEQ. This CDR3 has 16 residues. The ends lost 3 bases at V and 4 bases at J; junction bases unmatched: 6. CDR3 in amino acids: CASSHTRGLAYNEQFF. The CDR3 DNA follows: TGTGCCAGCAGCCATACTCGGGGACTAGCGTACAATGAGCAGTTCTTC.

This chain links TRBV6-1 with TRBJ2-7; D perhaps matches TRBD1 (5 bases). Germline CDR1 reads MNHNS; CDR2 reads SASEGT. The CDR3 is 14 residues long. The germline V and J ends were trimmed by 7 bases and 5 bases, with 18 bases remaining between them. The CDR3 DNA sequence: TGTGCCAGCACTGGGTCAGGGATTGGCGACGAGCAGTACTTC. Translated: CASTGSGIGDEQYF.